Detailed here is one TCR beta chain. A much larger clone lies a single base off, so this may be a read error. The data are from a study of blood T cells in healthy people across ages. Next came a second PCR, run for about 6 to 12 cycles, which used a sample-barcoded 5' primer along with a J-beta primer mix. One entry per CDR3 protein results from TCRdb running MiXCR on the 5' RACE reads. This sample has approximately 880,000 distinct CDR3 sequences, with about 44% found just once. The trim removed 4 bases at V and 4 bases at J, leaving 6 bases unmatched. Germline CDR1 SGHRS, CDR2 YFSETQ. The CDR3 extends over 14 amino acids.

Sequencing used blood. This sequence originates from a young man in good health. This rearrangement joins TRBV5-1 to TRBJ2-3; 7 nucleotides match TRBD2. CDR3 bases: TGCGCCAGCAGCGGCGGGGGAAGCTCAGATACGCAGTATTTT. This codes for CASSGGGSSDTQYF.